This TCR beta chain was observed in a study of blood T cells in healthy people across ages. Combining a sample-barcoded 5' primer with a J-beta primer mix, a second PCR ran for 7 to 11 cycles. Each sample provided no less than 3 million CDR3-containing paired-end reads. MiXCR was run by TCRdb on the 5' RACE reads, yielding one entry per CDR3 protein. The sample includes about 1,800,000 distinct CDR3 sequences, approximately 30% of them seen just once. This clonotype was obtained from a woman in her thirties in good health. The sequenced material came from blood.

CDR3 DNA: TGTGCCAGCAGTGAGACCGGGACAGGGGACGGCTACACCTTC. Protein product: CASSETGTGDGYTF. The V call is TRBV25-1, the J call TRBJ1-2, with 10 bases identical to TRBD1. V trimming: 3 bases; J trimming: 8 bases; junction bases outside the gene matches: 6. This CDR3 has 14 residues. Germline V gene sequence: CDR1 MGHDK, CDR2 SYGVNS.